The T cell receptor (beta chain) under discussion was sequenced for a study of T cells in Graves' hyperthyroidism and ophthalmopathy. The table lists this clonotype with many counts. RNA transcripts provided the source from which TCR beta CDR3 regions were amplified. The HTBI primer set drove a first-round RT-PCR of the TCR CDR3. TCRdb independently ran MiXCR on the multiplex PCR reads; one entry per CDR3 protein. The sample lists 200,000 to 250,000 distinct CDR3 sequences; roughly 15% were seen once. CDR3 length: 15 residues. Deletions cut 4 bases from V and 2 bases from J, with 14 bases between. From germline, CDR1 is SGDLS and CDR2 YYNGEE.

This receptor was identified in a young woman with Graves' ophthalmopathy. V is TRBV9 and J is TRBJ2-3; the D is unclear. The specimen was blood. For the CDR3, the DNA is TGTGCCAGCAGCCCTAATGCAAGGCACACAGATACGCAGTATTTT. Its protein is CASSPNARHTDTQYF.